These T cell receptor beta chains were read from a single sample in a study of beta chain features in type 1 diabetes. Measured with immunoSEQ multiplex PCR; TCRdb has only the in-frame clones, and not every one. This table holds about 40,000 clones, 50% found once. Sequenced: stem cell memory CD4+ T cells from blood. The receptors were gathered from a woman in her twenties or thirties in good health. Both conserved end residues are part of each CDR3. D genes are given only for firm matches. Size is omitted from some rows. Given values are once, few, many or a class for expanded clones.

NA TRBJ2-5 NA TRBV2 TGTGCCAGCAGACCGGGACTAGAGACCCAGTACTTC CASRPGLETQYF
NA TRBJ2-5 few TRBV29-1 TGCAGCGTTAGTGGTAGCGGACAAGAGACCCAGTACTTC CSVSGSGQETQYF
TRBD1 TRBJ2-7 NA TRBV7-2 TGTGCCAGCAGCTGGGGGGACAGGGGCTCCTACGAGCAGTACTTC CASSWGDRGSYEQYF
TRBD1 TRBJ2-7 NA TRBV28 TGTGCCAGCAGAATTGGAGGGACAGGGGGCTACGAGCAGTACTTC CASRIGGTGGYEQYF
TRBD2 TRBJ2-1 NA TRBV6-5 TGTGCCAGCAGAGACGGGGGGGACTACAATGAGCAGTTCTTC CASRDGGDYNEQFF
NA TRBJ1-2 NA TRBV29-1 TGCAGCGTTGAACGGGGAGGGGACTATGGCTACACCTTC CSVERGGDYGYTF
NA TRBJ1-4 NA TRBV20-1 TGCAGTGCTCCGACTGGAGAAAAACTGTTTTTT CSAPTGEKLFF
TRBD1 TRBJ1-4 NA TRBV7-9 TGTGCCAGCAGCCGCGGGACAGAGCCTAATGAAAAACTGTTTTTT CASSRGTEPNEKLFF
NA TRBJ1-1 few TRBV19 TGTGCCAGTATGGATACGGGTCAGAACACTGAAGCTTTCTTT CASMDTGQNTEAFF
TRBD1 TRBJ2-1 NA TRBV4-3 TGCGCCAGCAGCCAGGAAACAGGGGGCTCCTACAATGAGCAGTTCTTC CASSQETGGSYNEQFF
TRBD2 TRBJ2-5 NA TRBV14 TGTGCCAGCAGCCGACCGGGACTAGCGGGAGGAGAGACCCAGTACTTC CASSRPGLAGGETQYF
TRBD2 TRBJ2-3 NA TRBV4-2 TGTGCCAGCAGCCAAGATATGCGGGAGGGAGGTACAGATACGCAGTATTTT CASSQDMREGGTDTQYF
TRBD2 TRBJ2-1 few TRBV28 TGTGCCAGCAGCCCGATGCTAGCGGGAGGTGAGCAGTTCTTC CASSPMLAGGEQFF
NA TRBJ1-5 once TRBV18 TGTGCCAGCTCGCTATCGGGTAATACAAATCAGCCCCAGCATTTT CASSLSGNTNQPQHF
NA TRBJ1-2 few TRBV27 TGTGCCAGCAGTCCCGGGACGACTAGTAACTATGGCTACACCTTC CASSPGTTSNYGYTF
TRBD2 TRBJ2-1 NA TRBV28 TGTGCCAGCAGTTCACTGACTAGCGGGAGGGCCGGAGATGAGCAGTTCTTC CASSSLTSGRAGDEQFF
NA TRBJ2-1 NA TRBV7-2 TGTGCCAGCAGCTTAGTGGTAGCGGTGTCCTACAATGAGCAGTTCTTC CASSLVVAVSYNEQFF
NA TRBJ1-1 NA TRBV19 TGTGCCAGTAGTATATATTATCGGGGGGCTGAAGCTTTCTTT CASSIYYRGAEAFF
NA TRBJ2-3 NA TRBV29-1 TGCAGCGTTGAAGCCTCGGGGGTTAGCACAGATACGCAGTATTTT CSVEASGVSTDTQYF
TRBD2 TRBJ2-5 once TRBV2 TGTGCCAGCAGTCGACTAGCGGAAGAGACCCAGTACTTC CASSRLAEETQYF
NA TRBJ2-5 medium-sized TRBV7-9 TGTGCCAGCAGCCACTGGACGGGGCAAGAGACCCAGTACTTC CASSHWTGQETQYF
NA TRBJ2-1 few TRBV7-3 TGTGCCAGCAGCTTAGCGGGACCGGTGGATGAGCAGTTCTTC CASSLAGPVDEQFF
TRBD1 TRBJ2-5 few TRBV7-9 TGTGCCAGCATAAGACAGGGCCAAGAGACCCAGTACTTC CASIRQGQETQYF
NA TRBJ1-2 NA TRBV30 TGTGCCTGGAGTCCGACATCAAACTATGGCTACACCTTC CAWSPTSNYGYTF
TRBD1 TRBJ1-2 few TRBV7-2 TGTGCCAGCAGCTTAGCCCCGGGACAGGTGGCTGGCTACACCTTC CASSLAPGQVAGYTF
TRBD2 TRBJ2-1 NA TRBV27 TGTGCCAGCACCCCAGGAGGACTAGGGTCCAATGAGCAGTTCTTC CASTPGGLGSNEQFF